This is a list of T cell receptor beta chains from one sample in a study of T cells after yellow fever vaccination. TCRdb redid the calling of the 5' RACE reads with MiXCR, one entry per CDR3 protein. The sample shows hundreds of thousands of distinct CDR3 sequences, about a fifth of them seen only once. The sequences come from PBMCs, collected roughly 20 days after the first yellow fever vaccination. The receptors here all came from a man between 18 and 29 years old who received the YFV17D yellow fever vaccine. Each CDR3 is given with its conserved first and last residue. Fields, in order: J gene, clone size, D gene, V gene, CDR3 DNA, CDR3 protein. D genes are given only for firm matches. Rows may omit the clone size; those that give it use once, few, many or a size class.

j_call: TRBJ2-6
clone_size: -
d_call: TRBD1
v_call: TRBV19
cdr3_nt: TGTGCCAGTAGGCTAGGGACAGGGGTTTACTCTGGGGCCAACGTCCTGACTTTC
cdr3_aa: CASRLGTGVYSGANVLTF

j_call: TRBJ2-7
clone_size: few
d_call: TRBD1
v_call: TRBV7-8
cdr3_nt: TGTGCCAGCAGCACTTCGGGACAGAGGCCTCAGTACTTC
cdr3_aa: CASSTSGQRPQYF

j_call: TRBJ2-1
clone_size: few
d_call: TRBD2
v_call: TRBV18
cdr3_nt: TGTGCCAGCTCATCGGATATAGCGGGGGCCTACAATGAGCAGTTCTTC
cdr3_aa: CASSSDIAGAYNEQFF

j_call: TRBJ2-1
clone_size: -
d_call: -
v_call: TRBV20-1
cdr3_nt: TGCTGTGCTGCGCAGCCTAGCGCCTTGGAGCAGTTCTTC
cdr3_aa: CCAAQPSALEQFF

j_call: TRBJ2-3
clone_size: few
d_call: -
v_call: TRBV20-1
cdr3_nt: TGCAGTGCTCCCCCGAAAGGGAAGATACGTAGGGATACGCAGTATTTT
cdr3_aa: CSAPPKGKIRRDTQYF

j_call: TRBJ2-7
clone_size: few
d_call: TRBD1
v_call: TRBV20-1
cdr3_nt: TGCAGTGCATCCGGGACAGGACGCTACGAGCAGTACTTC
cdr3_aa: CSASGTGRYEQYF

j_call: TRBJ2-1
clone_size: few
d_call: -
v_call: TRBV9
cdr3_nt: TGTGCCAGCAGCGTAGATGGCAGGTCTTACAATGAGCAGTTCTTC
cdr3_aa: CASSVDGRSYNEQFF

j_call: TRBJ1-4
clone_size: -
d_call: -
v_call: TRBV5-1
cdr3_nt: TGCGCCAGCAGCTCCGGGGGGGGAGTTGAAAAACTGTTTTTT
cdr3_aa: CASSSGGGVEKLFF

j_call: TRBJ2-1
clone_size: few
d_call: TRBD1
v_call: TRBV20-1
cdr3_nt: TGCAGTGCTAGAGATCCGACAGGGCTTGTCCGTGAGCAGTTCTTC
cdr3_aa: CSARDPTGLVREQFF

j_call: TRBJ2-5
clone_size: -
d_call: TRBD2
v_call: TRBV7-2
cdr3_nt: TGTGCCAGCAGCTTCTCACCGGGACTAGCTTGGGAGACCCAGTACTTC
cdr3_aa: CASSFSPGLAWETQYF

j_call: TRBJ1-1
clone_size: -
d_call: -
v_call: TRBV7-6
cdr3_nt: TGTGCCAGCAGCTTAGAGAGTATCGGTACTGAAGCTTTCTTT
cdr3_aa: CASSLESIGTEAFF

j_call: TRBJ2-3
clone_size: -
d_call: TRBD2
v_call: TRBV4-1
cdr3_nt: TGCGCCAGCAGCCAAGATCTGCGGGGGTCCCCCCATACGCAGTATTTT
cdr3_aa: CASSQDLRGSPHTQYF

j_call: TRBJ2-3
clone_size: -
d_call: TRBD2
v_call: TRBV5-5
cdr3_nt: TGTGCCAGCGACTTAGCGGGGGGCCGCACAGATACGCAGTATTTT
cdr3_aa: CASDLAGGRTDTQYF

j_call: TRBJ1-1
clone_size: -
d_call: -
v_call: TRBV20-1
cdr3_nt: TGCAGTGCTAGTGGGGGGGTGGGCACTGAAGCTTTCTTT
cdr3_aa: CSASGGVGTEAFF

j_call: TRBJ2-1
clone_size: -
d_call: -
v_call: TRBV20-1
cdr3_nt: TGCAGTGCTAGTTGGGGAGGTGGGAATGAGCAGTTCTTC
cdr3_aa: CSASWGGGNEQFF

j_call: TRBJ1-1
clone_size: -
d_call: -
v_call: TRBV20-1
cdr3_nt: TGCAGTGCTTACAGGGAGGTGGAAGCTTTCTTT
cdr3_aa: CSAYREVEAFF

j_call: TRBJ1-1
clone_size: few
d_call: -
v_call: TRBV14
cdr3_nt: TGTGCCAGCAGCCAAGCTCCGTCCATGAACACTGAAGCTTTCTTT
cdr3_aa: CASSQAPSMNTEAFF

j_call: TRBJ2-5
clone_size: -
d_call: TRBD2
v_call: TRBV5-1
cdr3_nt: TGCGCCAGCAGCTTGCGACCGACTAGCGGTCAAGAGACCCAGTACTTC
cdr3_aa: CASSLRPTSGQETQYF

j_call: TRBJ1-2
clone_size: few
d_call: -
v_call: TRBV20-1
cdr3_nt: TGCAGTGTTCCTCCGGGACACGGGAACTATGGCTACACCTTC
cdr3_aa: CSVPPGHGNYGYTF

j_call: TRBJ2-5
clone_size: once
d_call: -
v_call: TRBV29-1
cdr3_nt: TGCAGCGTTGCGGGACGGAGGCAAGAGACCCAGTACTTC
cdr3_aa: CSVAGRRQETQYF

j_call: TRBJ1-1
clone_size: few
d_call: TRBD1
v_call: TRBV14
cdr3_nt: TGTGCCAGCAGCCCTCGGACAGGACTTCCCGAAGCTTTCTTT
cdr3_aa: CASSPRTGLPEAFF

j_call: TRBJ1-1
clone_size: -
d_call: -
v_call: TRBV5-1
cdr3_nt: TGCGCCAGCAGCCTTTTTTCGGTAGGATTGATGACTGAAGCTTTCTTT
cdr3_aa: CASSLFSVGLMTEAFF

j_call: TRBJ2-7
clone_size: few
d_call: -
v_call: TRBV15
cdr3_nt: TGTGCCACCAGCAGAGACCCACAGGGTTCCTACGAGCAGTACTTC
cdr3_aa: CATSRDPQGSYEQYF

j_call: TRBJ2-2
clone_size: -
d_call: TRBD2
v_call: TRBV9
cdr3_nt: TGTGCCAGCAGCGTAACCCCAGCGGGGGGGAGCGGGGAGCTGTTTTTT
cdr3_aa: CASSVTPAGGSGELFF

j_call: TRBJ2-4
clone_size: few
d_call: TRBD1
v_call: TRBV5-1
cdr3_nt: TGCGCCAGCAGCTTGGGCTCAGGGGGTGAAAACATTCAGTACTTC
cdr3_aa: CASSLGSGGENIQYF

j_call: TRBJ2-2
clone_size: few
d_call: -
v_call: TRBV19
cdr3_nt: TGTGCCAGTAGTAATTCTTTGGGAGGTCGTAACACCGGGGAGCTGTTTTTT
cdr3_aa: CASSNSLGGRNTGELFF

j_call: TRBJ1-5
clone_size: many
d_call: -
v_call: TRBV7-2
cdr3_nt: TGTGCCAGCAGCTTGGAAGTTTATAGCAATCAGCCCCAGCATTTT
cdr3_aa: CASSLEVYSNQPQHF

j_call: TRBJ1-6
clone_size: -
d_call: -
v_call: TRBV29-1
cdr3_nt: TGCAGCGTAACGTGGGGGAATAATTCACCCCTCCACTTT
cdr3_aa: CSVTWGNNSPLHF

j_call: TRBJ2-7
clone_size: few
d_call: TRBD2
v_call: TRBV3-1
cdr3_nt: TGTGCCAGCAGCCAAGAGGGGAGTAGCGGGGGGGCCTTCTACGAGCAGTACTTC
cdr3_aa: CASSQEGSSGGAFYEQYF

j_call: TRBJ1-2
clone_size: -
d_call: -
v_call: TRBV10-3
cdr3_nt: TGTGCCATCAGCGACAGCTATGGCTACACCTTC
cdr3_aa: CAISDSYGYTF

j_call: TRBJ1-1
clone_size: -
d_call: -
v_call: TRBV10-3
cdr3_nt: TGTGCCATCAGTCAGAACACAGCGAACACTGAAGCTTTCTTT
cdr3_aa: CAISQNTANTEAFF

j_call: TRBJ2-7
clone_size: -
d_call: TRBD2
v_call: TRBV5-1
cdr3_nt: TGCGCCAGCAGCTGGGCGGGGGACTACTACGAGCAGTACTTC
cdr3_aa: CASSWAGDYYEQYF

j_call: TRBJ2-3
clone_size: -
d_call: -
v_call: TRBV7-2
cdr3_nt: TGTGCCAGCAGCTTGGGTGGGGGCAGGGTTGATACGCAGTATTTT
cdr3_aa: CASSLGGGRVDTQYF

j_call: TRBJ2-1
clone_size: few
d_call: -
v_call: TRBV5-1
cdr3_nt: TGCGCCAGCAGTACAGAAGGGGATGAGCAGTTCTTC
cdr3_aa: CASSTEGDEQFF

j_call: TRBJ2-5
clone_size: -
d_call: -
v_call: TRBV7-9
cdr3_nt: TGTGCCAGCAGCTTAGAGAAGAGACAGATCGAGACCCAGTACTTC
cdr3_aa: CASSLEKRQIETQYF

j_call: TRBJ2-7
clone_size: few
d_call: -
v_call: TRBV25-1
cdr3_nt: TGTGCCAGCAGTGAGGGGGCCGACGAGCAGTACTTC
cdr3_aa: CASSEGADEQYF

j_call: TRBJ2-5
clone_size: -
d_call: TRBD2
v_call: TRBV7-9
cdr3_nt: TGTGCCAGCAGGCGGACTAGCGGGTTCCAAGAGACCCAGTACTTC
cdr3_aa: CASRRTSGFQETQYF

j_call: TRBJ2-2
clone_size: -
d_call: -
v_call: TRBV9
cdr3_nt: TGTGCCAGCAGCGTAGTGGGGGGCCACGGGGAGCTGTTTTTT
cdr3_aa: CASSVVGGHGELFF

j_call: TRBJ1-3
clone_size: few
d_call: -
v_call: TRBV12-3/TRBV12-4
cdr3_nt: TGTGCCAGCAGGGTTTCCGGTTACACCATATATTTT
cdr3_aa: CASRVSGYTIYF

j_call: TRBJ1-5
clone_size: -
d_call: -
v_call: TRBV20-1
cdr3_nt: TGCAGTGCTTACAGGGAATCTAGCAATCAGCCCCAGCATTTT
cdr3_aa: CSAYRESSNQPQHF

j_call: TRBJ1-5
clone_size: many
d_call: -
v_call: TRBV7-2
cdr3_nt: TGTGCCAGCAGACACGACATTGGGCCGGGGAATCAGCCCCAGCATTTT
cdr3_aa: CASRHDIGPGNQPQHF

j_call: TRBJ2-3
clone_size: -
d_call: -
v_call: TRBV29-1
cdr3_nt: TGCAGCGTTGAACGCGGGCGCGGCACAGATACGCAGTATTTT
cdr3_aa: CSVERGRGTDTQYF

j_call: TRBJ2-3
clone_size: -
d_call: -
v_call: TRBV29-1
cdr3_nt: TGCAGCGTTGCAGGATCAGATACGCAGTATTTT
cdr3_aa: CSVAGSDTQYF

j_call: TRBJ1-1
clone_size: few
d_call: -
v_call: TRBV11-3
cdr3_nt: TGTGCCAGCCGGGACGGTGAGAACACTGAAGCTTTCTTT
cdr3_aa: CASRDGENTEAFF

j_call: TRBJ1-2
clone_size: few
d_call: -
v_call: TRBV29-1
cdr3_nt: TGCAGCGTTGAACACAGGAGCAATGGCTACACCTTC
cdr3_aa: CSVEHRSNGYTF

j_call: TRBJ1-1
clone_size: few
d_call: TRBD1
v_call: TRBV27
cdr3_nt: TGTGCCAGCAGCTTTAGGGGACAGGGAGCATTCCGGAACACTGAAGCTTTCTTT
cdr3_aa: CASSFRGQGAFRNTEAFF

j_call: TRBJ2-7
clone_size: -
d_call: -
v_call: TRBV3-1
cdr3_nt: TGTGCCTCCTCCCCCCACGCTGGATCTTCCTACGAGCAGTACTTC
cdr3_aa: CASSPHAGSSYEQYF

j_call: TRBJ2-3
clone_size: -
d_call: -
v_call: TRBV20-1
cdr3_nt: TGCAGTGCACCCCAAGCGGTCCAAAGCACAGATACGCAGTATTTT
cdr3_aa: CSAPQAVQSTDTQYF

j_call: TRBJ1-4
clone_size: -
d_call: TRBD1
v_call: TRBV29-1
cdr3_nt: TGCAGCGTATGGACAGGGTTGGATGAAAAACTGTTTTTT
cdr3_aa: CSVWTGLDEKLFF

j_call: TRBJ1-5
clone_size: -
d_call: -
v_call: TRBV9
cdr3_nt: TGTGCCAGCAGCGTCGGGGGGGAAGTAATTCAGCCCCAGCATTTT
cdr3_aa: CASSVGGEVIQPQHF

j_call: TRBJ1-6
clone_size: -
d_call: -
v_call: TRBV9
cdr3_nt: TGTGCCAGTAAGACCTATAATTCACCCCTCCACTTT
cdr3_aa: CASKTYNSPLHF

j_call: TRBJ2-1
clone_size: few
d_call: -
v_call: TRBV12-3/TRBV12-4
cdr3_nt: TGTGCCAGCGCCGGGGCCTACAATGAGCAGTTCTTC
cdr3_aa: CASAGAYNEQFF

j_call: TRBJ1-1
clone_size: few
d_call: TRBD1
v_call: TRBV27
cdr3_nt: TGTGCCAGCGGGTTTGACAGGGGGCCCGGCACTGAAGCTTTCTTT
cdr3_aa: CASGFDRGPGTEAFF

j_call: TRBJ2-1
clone_size: -
d_call: -
v_call: TRBV3-1
cdr3_nt: TGTGCCAGCAAGGGGTCCCTCAGCTCCTACAATGAGCAGTTCTTC
cdr3_aa: CASKGSLSSYNEQFF

j_call: TRBJ1-2
clone_size: many
d_call: TRBD1
v_call: TRBV7-2
cdr3_nt: TGTGCCAGCAGCTTAGTACCGGGACAGGGTTCAGCCGAGGGTGGCTACACCTTC
cdr3_aa: CASSLVPGQGSAEGGYTF